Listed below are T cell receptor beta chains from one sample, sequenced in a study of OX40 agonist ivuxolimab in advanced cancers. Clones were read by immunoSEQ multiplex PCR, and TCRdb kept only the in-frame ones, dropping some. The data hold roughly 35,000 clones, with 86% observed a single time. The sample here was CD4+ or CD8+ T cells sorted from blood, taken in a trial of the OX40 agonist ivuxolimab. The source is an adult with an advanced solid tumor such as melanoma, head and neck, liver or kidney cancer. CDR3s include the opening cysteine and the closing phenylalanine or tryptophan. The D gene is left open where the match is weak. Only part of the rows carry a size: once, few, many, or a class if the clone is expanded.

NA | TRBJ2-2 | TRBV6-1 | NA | TGTGCCAGCAGTCTGTTGAACACCGGGGAGCTGTTTTTT | CASSLLNTGELFF
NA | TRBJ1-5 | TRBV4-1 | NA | TGTGCCAGCAGCCCGGACGGAGGCAATCAGCCCCAGCATTTT | CASSPDGGNQPQHF
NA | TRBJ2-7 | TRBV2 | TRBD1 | TGTGCCAGCAGTGCTCCGGGACAGGGCGCCTACGAGCAGTACTTC | CASSAPGQGAYEQYF
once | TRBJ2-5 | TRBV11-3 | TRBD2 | TGTGCCAGCAGCTTCCGCGGGGACCTAGCGGAGGAGACCCAGTACTTC | CASSFRGDLAEETQYF
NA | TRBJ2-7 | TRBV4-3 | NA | TGCGCCAGCAGCCAAGACTGGGGTAGTGAGCAGTACTTC | CASSQDWGSEQYF
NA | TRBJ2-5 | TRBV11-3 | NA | TGTGCCAGCAGCATCCCCGGGGCCGCGGGAAAAGAGACCCAGTACTTC | CASSIPGAAGKETQYF
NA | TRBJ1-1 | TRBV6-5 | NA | TGTGCCAGCAGGGAAGGGACGGTGAACACTGAAGCTTTCTTT | CASREGTVNTEAFF
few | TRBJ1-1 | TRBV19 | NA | TGTGCCAGTAGTATCAACAGCAACACTGAAGCTTTCTTT | CASSINSNTEAFF
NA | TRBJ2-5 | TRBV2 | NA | TGTGCCAGCAGTGAATCACCGACACAAGAGACCCAGTACTTC | CASSESPTQETQYF
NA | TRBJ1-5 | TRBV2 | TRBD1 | TGTGCCAGCATACAGGACAGGGGTTTCAATCAGCCCCAGCATTTT | CASIQDRGFNQPQHF
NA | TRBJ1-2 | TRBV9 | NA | TGTGCCAGCAGCGTAGCTCAGACACAGAACTATGGCTACACCTTC | CASSVAQTQNYGYTF
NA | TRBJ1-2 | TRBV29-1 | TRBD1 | TGCAGCGTTGCGGACAGGAGGTATGGCTACACCTTC | CSVADRRYGYTF
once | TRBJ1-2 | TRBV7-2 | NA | TGTGCCAGCAGCCCGAGGGGTGACTATGGCTACACCTTC | CASSPRGDYGYTF
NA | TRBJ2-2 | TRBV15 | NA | TGTGCCACCACCGTCGGAGGGGGGAACACCGGGGAGCTGTTTTTT | CATTVGGGNTGELFF
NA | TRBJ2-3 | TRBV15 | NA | TGTGCCACCAGCAGAGTGATTGGCGGTAAGACCACAGATACGCAGTATTTT | CATSRVIGGKTTDTQYF